The clone carrying this T cell receptor (beta chain) appeared once. The antigen is undetermined. The sample comes from a study of T cell responses to AZD1222 COVID-19 vaccine. General study findings and limits: Donors skewed white British and female; clonal diversity was possibly underestimated. As reported, nearly half of all spike-specific TCRs target variant regions that are unmutated. Vaccination with two AZD1222 doses was followed by a rise in Spike-specific TCR breadth and depth. Vaccine-related CD4 TCRs covered spike, predominating at 160-218 and 743-854.

Produced via immunoSEQ multiplex PCR; TCRdb's table is partial and in-frame only. The table includes 95,000 to 100,000 clones, roughly nine tenths detected once. There are 14 residues in the CDR3. The germline CDR1 and CDR2 sequences are MNHEY and SMNVEV (reference sequence). After removal of 2 bases from V and 4 bases from J, the junction contained 4 bases not matched to a gene. The rearrangement uses TRBV27 and TRBJ1-2; 7 bases are a match to TRBD1. The source of this sequence is an adult in good health. The starting material was peripheral blood, obtained on day 0 of AZD1222 vaccination. The CDR3, as DNA: TGTGCCAGCAGTTTAGCCAGGGGGAGCTATGGCTACACCTTC. Translating gives CASSLARGSYGYTF.